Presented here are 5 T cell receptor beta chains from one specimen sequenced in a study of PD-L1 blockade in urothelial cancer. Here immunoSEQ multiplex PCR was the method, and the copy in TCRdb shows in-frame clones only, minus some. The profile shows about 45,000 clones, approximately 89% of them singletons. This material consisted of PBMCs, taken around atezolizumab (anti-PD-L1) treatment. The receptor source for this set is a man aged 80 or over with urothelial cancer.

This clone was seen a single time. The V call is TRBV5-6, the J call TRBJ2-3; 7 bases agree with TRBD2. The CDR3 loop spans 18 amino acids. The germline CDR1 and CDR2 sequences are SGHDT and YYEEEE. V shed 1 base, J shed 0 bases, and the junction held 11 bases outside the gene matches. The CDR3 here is CASSLWLAADSSTDTQYF. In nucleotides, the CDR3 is TGTGCCAGCAGCTTGTGGCTAGCGGCCGACTCTAGCACAGATACGCAGTATTTT. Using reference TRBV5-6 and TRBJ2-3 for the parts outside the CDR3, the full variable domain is DAGVTQSPTHLIKTRGQQVTLRCSPKSGHDTVSWYQQALGQGPQFIFQYYEEEERQRGNFPDRFSGHQFPNYSSELNVNALLLGDSALYLCASSLWLAADSSTDTQYFGPGTRLTVL.

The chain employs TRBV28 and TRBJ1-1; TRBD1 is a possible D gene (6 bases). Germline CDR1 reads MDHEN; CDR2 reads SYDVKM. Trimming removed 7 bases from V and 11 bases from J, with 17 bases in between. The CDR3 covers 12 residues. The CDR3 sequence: CASTAVGGHAFF. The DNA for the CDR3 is TGTGCCAGCACCGCAGTCGGGGGGCATGCTTTCTTT.

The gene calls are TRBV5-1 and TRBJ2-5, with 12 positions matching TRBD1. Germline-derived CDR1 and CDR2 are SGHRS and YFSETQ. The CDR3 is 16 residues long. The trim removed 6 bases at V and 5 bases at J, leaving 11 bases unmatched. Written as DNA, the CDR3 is TGCGCCAGCACCCGGGGGACAGGGGGCGCCGGCGAGACCCAGTACTTC. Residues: CASTRGTGGAGETQYF.

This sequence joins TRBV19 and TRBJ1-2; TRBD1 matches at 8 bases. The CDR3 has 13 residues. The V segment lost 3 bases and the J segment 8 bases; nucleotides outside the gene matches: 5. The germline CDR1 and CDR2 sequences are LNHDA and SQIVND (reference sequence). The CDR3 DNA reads TGTGCCAGTAGTATGGACAGGGACAGGGGCTACACCTTC. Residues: CASSMDRDRGYTF.

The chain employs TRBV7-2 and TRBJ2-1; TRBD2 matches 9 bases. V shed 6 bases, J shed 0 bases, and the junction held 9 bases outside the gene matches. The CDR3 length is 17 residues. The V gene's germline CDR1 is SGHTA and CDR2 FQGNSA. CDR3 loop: CASSSHTSGSSYNEQFF. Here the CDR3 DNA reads TGTGCCAGCAGTTCGCATACTAGCGGGTCCTCCTACAATGAGCAGTTCTTC.